Below, 28 T cell receptor beta chains from the same sample are listed, as sequenced in a study of T cell repertoires in cytomegalovirus infection. TCRdb independently ran MiXCR on the reads; one entry per CDR3 protein. The sample has 150,000 to 200,000 distinct CDR3 sequences, 14% seen once. Sequencing was done on a sample of PBMCs. These TCRs come from a human donor in good health (CMV status not recorded). Some clones in this sample may be carry-over from other donors' samples.

In its sample, this clonotype was seen a few times. The J gene is TRBJ1-4, the V gene TRBV29-1, with a weak D call TRBD1 (5 bases). V was cut by 4 bases and J by 7 bases, with 10 bases left in between. Per the germline V gene, CDR1 is SQVTM and CDR2 is ANQGSEA. The CDR3 is 12 amino acids. Here the CDR3 DNA reads TGCAGCGTTGCCACAGGTTTTGAAAAACTGTTTTTT. This sequence encodes CSVATGFEKLFF.

This clonotype was detected only a few times. This chain links TRBV29-1 with TRBJ1-2, with 7 bases fitting TRBD1. The germline V gene has CDR1 SQVTM and CDR2 ANQGSEA. Trimming removed 3 bases from V and 8 bases from J; junction bases left unmatched: 6. This CDR3 region has 12 residues. The CDR3 DNA is TGCAGCGTTGATGACAGGGTGTTGGGCTACACCTTC. The encoded protein is CSVDDRVLGYTF.

The J gene is TRBJ2-7, the V gene TRBV5-6, with D possibly matching TRBD1 (7 bases). The CDR3 covers 15 residues. V lost 4 bases, J lost 3 bases, and 17 bases lay in between. Germline CDR1 SGHDT, CDR2 YYEEEE. CDR3 loop: CASSPGGSGNYEQYF. Written as DNA, the CDR3 is TGTGCCAGCAGCCCAGGGGGGTCGGGGAACTACGAGCAGTACTTC.

This clonotype came up a few times. V and J are TRBV5-1 and TRBJ2-1; D possibly matches TRBD1 or TRBD2 (5 bases each). This CDR3 is built from 16 residues. V was shortened by 7 bases and J by 0 bases, with 17 bases between the two germline ends. Germline-derived CDR1 and CDR2 are SGHRS and YFSETQ. CDR3 loop: CASDNEGTSSYNEQFF. The CDR3 nucleotides are TGCGCCAGCGACAACGAGGGGACCAGCTCCTACAATGAGCAGTTCTTC. Drawing the rest from reference TRBV5-1 and TRBJ2-1, the complete variable domain is KAGVTQTPRYLIKTRGQQVTLSCSPISGHRSVSWYQQTPGQGLQFLFEYFSETQRNKGNFPGRFSGRQFSNSRSEMNVSTLELGDSALYLCASDNEGTSSYNEQFFGPGTRLTVL.

This chain uses TRBV5-1 with TRBJ2-7; a possible D gene is TRBD2 (5 bases). The CDR3 spans 15 residues. Germline V gene data show CDR1 as SGHRS and CDR2 as YFSETQ. Trimming took off 0 bases at V and 5 bases at J, with 15 bases between the two ends. The CDR3 here is CASSLDFSPGNEQYF. The CDR3 bases are TGCGCCAGCAGCTTGGACTTCTCCCCCGGGAACGAGCAGTACTTC.

This clonotype was seen ten or more times. This rearrangement joins TRBV7-8 to TRBJ2-2; TRBD2 matches at 11 bases. The CDR3 loop spans 15 amino acids. Germline CDR1 and CDR2: SGHVS and FQNEAQ. J lost 5 bases, V lost 4 bases, and 3 bases had no gene match. The CDR3 region is CASSSSSGGTGELFF. CDR3 DNA sequence: TGTGCCAGCAGCTCCTCTAGCGGGGGGACCGGGGAGCTGTTTTTT.

V is TRBV6-2 or TRBV6-3 and J is TRBJ2-7; no definite D call. V shed 6 bases and J shed 0 bases, with 12 bases lying between them. Germline loops: CDR1 MNHEY, CDR2 SVGEGT. This CDR3 spans 14 amino acids. In DNA, the CDR3 is TGTGCCAGCAGCCGCCTGCGGTTCTCCTACGAGCAGTACTTC. This translates into CASSRLRFSYEQYF.

This clonotype has only a few counts. V and J are TRBV5-1 and TRBJ2-7, with D possibly being TRBD2 (5 bases). This CDR3 spans 14 amino acids. CDR1 is SGHRS and CDR2 is YFSETQ in the germline V gene. Trimming took 3 bases from V and 2 from J, leaving 12 bases between them. Here the CDR3 DNA reads TGCGCCAGCAGCTCGCCGGGAAAAACCTACGAGCAGTACTTC. Translated: CASSSPGKTYEQYF.

There are a few counts of this clonotype. This chain uses TRBV4-1 with TRBJ1-4; D gene unclear. Germline-derived CDR1 and CDR2 are MGHRA and YSYEKL. The CDR3 runs to 15 residues. The V end lost 4 bases, the J end lost 0 bases, and 9 bases lay between the germline ends. CDR3 nucleotide sequence: TGCGCCAGCAGCCGTGGTAGCCCAACTAATGAAAAACTGTTTTTT. The encoded protein is CASSRGSPTNEKLFF.

This clonotype was found many times. This chain uses TRBV27 with TRBJ2-1; TRBD2 matches at 9 bases. CDR1 is MNHEY and CDR2 is SMNVEV in the germline V gene (reference sequence). Trimming took 5 bases from V and 3 from J; bases not matched to a gene: 5. CDR3 size: 15 residues. The CDR3 region has the DNA TGTGCCAGCAGTGGGGGACTAGCTCACTACAATGAGCAGTTCTTC. Translating it yields CASSGGLAHYNEQFF.

The J gene is TRBJ1-2, the V gene TRBV10-3; D is unresolved. Germline CDR1 ENHRY, CDR2 SYGVKD. V lost 0 bases and J 2 bases, leaving 4 bases between the germline ends. The CDR3 is made up of 13 amino acids. The CDR3 spells CAISESGNYGYTF. The CDR3, as DNA: TGTGCCATCAGTGAGTCTGGGAACTATGGCTACACCTTC.

The rearrangement uses TRBV14 and TRBJ1-1; D perhaps matches TRBD1 (5 bases). The germline gives CDR1 SGHDN, CDR2 FVKESK. Trimming took off 0 bases at V and 8 bases at J, with 13 bases between the two ends. CDR3 length: 14 residues. The CDR3 protein is CASSQDLRQSEAFF. For the CDR3, the DNA is TGTGCCAGCAGCCAAGATTTACGACAGTCAGAAGCTTTCTTT.

The chain employs TRBV3-1 and TRBJ2-1; D gene ambiguous. V dropped 1 base and J dropped 7 bases, with 14 bases sitting between them. The germline gives CDR1 LGHDT, CDR2 YNNKEL (reference sequence). The CDR3 is 15 residues long. The CDR3 region is CASSQGRGSRNEQFF. The CDR3 nucleotides read TGTGCCAGCAGCCAAGGACGAGGCTCACGTAATGAGCAGTTCTTC.

The chain joins TRBV28 to TRBJ2-2; the D call may be TRBD1 or TRBD2 (5 bases each). Trimming pared 5 bases from V and 1 base from J, leaving 11 bases between. This CDR3 has 15 residues. In germline, CDR1 is MDHEN, CDR2 SYDVKM. The CDR3 bases are TGTGCCAGCAGTCCTTCGGGGCAGAACACCGGGGAGCTGTTTTTT. Translation: CASSPSGQNTGELFF.

The sample holds many counts of this clonotype. The chain combines TRBV7-9 with TRBJ2-5, with 11 positions matching TRBD1. Germline loops: CDR1 SEHNR, CDR2 FQNEAQ (reference sequence). CDR3 length equals 15 residues. The J segment lost 1 base and the V segment lost 3 bases, leaving 1 base of the junction unmatched. This CDR3 is CASSLDRGPQETQYF. The CDR3 DNA is TGTGCCAGCAGCTTGGACAGGGGGCCCCAAGAGACCCAGTACTTC. The full variable domain, rest sourced from reference TRBV7-9 and TRBJ2-5, is DTGVSQNPRHKITKRGQNVTFRCDPISEHNRLYWYRQTLGQGPEFLTYFQNEAQLEKSRLLSDRFSAERPKGSFSTLEIQRTEQGDSAMYLCASSLDRGPQETQYFGPGTRLLVL.

This clonotype has ten or more counts. The chain links TRBV7-2 to TRBJ1-2; 12 bases map to TRBD1. Germline V gene data show CDR1 as SGHTA and CDR2 as FQGNSA. The ends lost 5 bases at V and 7 bases at J; junction bases unmatched: 5. CDR3 length equals 14 residues. This CDR3 is CASSPGQGARGYTF. The CDR3 coding sequence is TGTGCCAGCAGCCCGGGACAGGGGGCGCGTGGCTACACCTTC.

There are a few counts of this clonotype. The rearrangement uses TRBV24-1 and TRBJ2-6; D unresolved. The germline CDR1 and CDR2 sequences are KGHDR and SFDVKD. The length of the CDR3 is 14 residues. The V end was cut by 5 bases, the J end by 4 bases, with 8 bases between. CDR3 residues: CATSAPRGANVLTF. CDR3 bases: TGTGCCACCAGTGCTCCTCGGGGGGCCAACGTCCTGACTTTC.

There are many counts of this clonotype. The CDR3 here is CASRVGTGQAYEQYF. CDR3 in DNA: TGTGCCAGCAGGGTCGGGACAGGGCAGGCCTACGAGCAGTACTTC. The chain joins TRBV7-2 to TRBJ2-7, with 9 positions matching TRBD1. The CDR3 loop spans 15 amino acids. The J segment lost 2 bases and the V segment lost 6 bases, leaving 8 bases of the junction unmatched. CDR1 SGHTA and CDR2 FQGNSA come from the germline V gene.

The sample holds many counts of this clonotype. The chain recombines TRBV29-1 with TRBJ1-2; unclear D gene. This CDR3 has 14 amino acids. The germline V and J ends were trimmed by 4 bases and 8 bases, with 20 bases remaining between them. Per germline, CDR1 SQVTM and CDR2 ANQGSEA. DNA for the CDR3: TGCAGCGTTGCTACCCGGCGGGAGTCGGAAGGCTACACCTTC. Translating gives CSVATRRESEGYTF.

J is TRBJ1-2 and V is TRBV28; no firm D call. Trimming left V 3 bases short and J 0 bases short, with 11 bases between. CDR3 size: 15 residues. Germline V gene sequence: CDR1 MDHEN, CDR2 SYDVKM. In nucleotides, the CDR3 is TGTGCCAGCAGTTTCCCGGGTGGAGCTAACTATGGCTACACCTTC. It encodes CASSFPGGANYGYTF.

This clonotype was detected a few times. The genes are TRBV2 and TRBJ1-2; TRBD1 matches at 10 bases. Trimming cost V 7 bases and J 3 bases; bases outside gene matches: 2. Per germline, CDR1 SNHLY and CDR2 FYNNEI. The CDR3 has 13 amino acids. CDR3 sequence: CASIGTGDYGYTF. The CDR3 DNA reads as TGTGCCAGCATCGGGACAGGGGACTATGGCTACACCTTC.

This sequence joins TRBV20-1 and TRBJ2-7; 7 bases match TRBD2. The V and J ends lost 6 bases and 7 bases, in that order; junction bases with no gene match: 9. CDR3 length: 12 amino acids. CDR1 is DFQATT and CDR2 is SNEGSKA in the germline V gene (reference sequence). The CDR3 sequence is CSAGGTIKEQYF. DNA of the CDR3: TGCAGTGCGGGAGGGACGATTAAGGAGCAGTACTTC.

This clonotype showed up many times. This sequence joins TRBV7-6 and TRBJ1-2, with 8 nucleotides matching TRBD1. Germline lookup yields CDR1 SGHVS and CDR2 FNYEAQ. The CDR3 contains 14 residues. V was clipped by 5 bases and J by 3 bases; unmatched bases: 5. CDR3: CASSPGTGHYGYTF. The CDR3 DNA reads TGTGCCAGCAGCCCCGGGACAGGACACTATGGCTACACCTTC.

The rearrangement links TRBV3-1 to TRBJ2-1, with TRBD1 as a possible D gene (6 bases). The germline gives CDR1 LGHDT, CDR2 YNNKEL (reference sequence). This CDR3 region has 15 residues. Trimming took 4 bases from V and 10 from J, leaving 20 bases between them. DNA of the CDR3: TGTGCCAGCAGCCTCCGCCCTTGGGGGCAGGTCGAGCAGTTCTTC. Its translation is CASSLRPWGQVEQFF.

This clonotype was seen at least ten times. This chain uses TRBV7-6 with TRBJ2-1, with D possibly being TRBD2 (5 bases). V lost 3 bases and J 0 bases, leaving 12 bases between the germline ends. CDR1 is SGHVS and CDR2 is FNYEAQ in the germline V gene. This CDR3 has 16 residues. The CDR3 DNA reads as TGTGCCAGCAGCTTGGACTCCCCGAGCTCCTACAATGAGCAGTTCTTC. Translating gives CASSLDSPSSYNEQFF.

The table lists this clonotype with a few counts. The chain recombines TRBV3-1 with TRBJ2-7; TRBD2 agrees at 8 bases. The germline CDR1 and CDR2 sequences are LGHDT and YNNKEL (reference sequence). V shed 4 bases and J 0 bases; nucleotides not matched to a gene: 20. The CDR3 has 20 amino acids. CDR3 loop: CASSRSSNRIAGKSSYEQYF. CDR3 sequence (DNA): TGTGCCAGCAGCCGATCCTCCAATAGAATAGCGGGAAAATCCTCCTACGAGCAGTACTTC.

The chain couples TRBV20-1 to TRBJ1-2; D ambiguous. The CDR3 is made up of 14 amino acids. Germline V gene data show CDR1 as DFQATT and CDR2 as SNEGSKA (reference sequence). The V gene lost 1 base and the J gene lost 4 bases, with 13 bases spanning the gap. CDR3 residues: CSARGAGPGYGYTF. The CDR3, as DNA: TGCAGTGCTAGAGGAGCCGGGCCCGGCTATGGCTACACCTTC.

This clonotype was seen at least ten times. The chain couples TRBV7-8 to TRBJ1-1; 7 bases match TRBD1. Germline CDR1 reads SGHVS; CDR2 reads FQNEAQ. After removal of 1 base from V and 5 bases from J, the junction contained 7 bases not matched to a gene. The CDR3 has 15 residues. This CDR3 reads CASSLGGRGRTEAFF. The CDR3 region has the DNA TGTGCCAGCAGCTTAGGTGGCAGGGGGAGGACTGAAGCTTTCTTT.